This is a list of T cell receptor beta chains from one sample in a study of early stage breast cancer tumors. Generated by immunoSEQ multiplex PCR, the TCRdb table keeps only in-frame clones and is missing some. The sample lists roughly 49,000 clones; about three quarters were seen once. Specimen: blood. These TCRs come from a person in their 40s with breast cancer. The CDR3 runs from the conserved cysteine through the conserved F or W. Each record gives: V gene, J gene, D gene, clone size, CDR3 DNA, CDR3 protein. The D gene is left open where the match is weak. Clone size appears in some rows only: once, few, many, or a class for an expanded clone.

TRBV18,TRBJ2-6,-,once,TGTGCCAGCTCCAGCGTGGATTTCTTCTCTGGGGCCAACGTCCTGACTTTC,CASSSVDFFSGANVLTF
TRBV2,TRBJ2-1,TRBD2,-,TGTGCCAGCAGGAGCGGGAGACGTACCTACAATGAGCAGTTCTTC,CASRSGRRTYNEQFF
TRBV7-3,TRBJ2-2,-,-,TGTGCCAGCAGCCCCGGCGGGACGGGAACCGGGGAGCTGTTTTTT,CASSPGGTGTGELFF
TRBV30,TRBJ2-1,-,-,TGTGCCTGGAGTGTTGGGGGGGCTAGCAATGAGCAGTTCTTC,CAWSVGGASNEQFF
TRBV18,TRBJ1-2,TRBD1,-,TGTGCCAGCTCGACAGGGTCGGATGGCTACACCTTC,CASSTGSDGYTF
TRBV5-1,TRBJ2-5,-,-,TGCGCCAGCAGCTTGACTGTCGGGGAGACCCAGTACTTC,CASSLTVGETQYF
TRBV21-1,TRBJ2-7,-,-,TGTGCCAGCAGCACTCTTTGTCCTACCCCCGCCTACGAGCAGTACTTC,CASSTLCPTPAYEQYF
TRBV6-4,TRBJ2-3,TRBD1,-,TGTGCCAGCAGTGTCGGGACAGAGACAGATACGCAGTATTTT,CASSVGTETDTQYF
TRBV10-3,TRBJ2-5,-,-,TGTGCCACCGCCGGGCCGACGGGAGTTGTGACCCAGTACTTC,CATAGPTGVVTQYF
TRBV6-1,TRBJ1-5,-,few,TGTGCCAGCAGTGGCGGAAATCAGCCCCAGCATTTT,CASSGGNQPQHF
TRBV5-4,TRBJ1-2,-,-,TGTGCCAGCAGCCCGGAGGGGTATGGCTACACCTTC,CASSPEGYGYTF
TRBV7-8,TRBJ2-2,TRBD2,-,TGTGCCAGCAGCTTAAGACTAGCGGGGCTTACCACCGGGGAGCTGTTTTTT,CASSLRLAGLTTGELFF
TRBV7-2,TRBJ2-5,TRBD2,few,TGTGCCAGCAGCTTCGGGACTAGCGGGAGTTTAGAGACCCAGTACTTC,CASSFGTSGSLETQYF
TRBV6-5,TRBJ2-7,TRBD1,-,TGTGCCAGCAGTCGGGACAGGGGAGCCTACGAGCAGTACTTC,CASSRDRGAYEQYF
TRBV19,TRBJ1-1,TRBD1,-,TGTGCCAGTAGTCGGGGGACAGCGAACACTGAAGCTTTCTTT,CASSRGTANTEAFF
TRBV7-6,TRBJ2-5,TRBD2,once,TGTGCCAGCAGCTTCGGGACTAGCCCTGTTCACTTC,CASSFGTSPVHF
TRBV10-2,TRBJ1-2,-,-,TGCGCCAGCAGTGAGGAGGGAAACTATGGCTACACCTTC,CASSEEGNYGYTF
TRBV30,TRBJ1-4,TRBD1,-,TGTGCCTGGAGCGTACCGGGACAGCTCGGGGAAAAACTGTTTTTT,CAWSVPGQLGEKLFF
TRBV5-6,TRBJ1-1,-,-,TGTGCCAGCAGCGACAGAAAGAAACGCAGGGTTTCGTACACTGAAGCTTTCTTT,CASSDRKKRRVSYTEAFF
TRBV27,TRBJ2-7,-,-,TGTGCCAGCAGTTTATCCACTAGAACCGGCGAGCAGTACTTC,CASSLSTRTGEQYF
TRBV2,TRBJ2-1,TRBD2,-,TGTGCCAGCAGTGGGCGGGGGGGCGAAACCTACAATGAGCAGTTCTTC,CASSGRGGETYNEQFF
TRBV5-1,TRBJ1-5,TRBD1,-,TGCGCCAGCAGCCGAACAGGGGACAGCAATCAGCCCCAGCATTTT,CASSRTGDSNQPQHF
TRBV5-5,TRBJ2-7,-,once,TGTGCCAGCAGCTGGTGGGACGATGGGACGTACGAGCAGTACTTC,CASSWWDDGTYEQYF
TRBV7-2,TRBJ2-3,-,-,TGTGCCAGCACCTCGCTCCGGGGGTTGCAGTATTTT,CASTSLRGLQYF
TRBV15,TRBJ2-1,TRBD2,-,TGTGCCACCAGCAGGGATCTAGCGGAGGCCTACAATGAGCAGTTCTTC,CATSRDLAEAYNEQFF
TRBV2,TRBJ2-7,-,-,TGTGCCAGCAGTGGGGTCCTAGATAAGAACGAGCAGTACTTC,CASSGVLDKNEQYF
TRBV10-3,TRBJ2-1,TRBD2,-,TGTGCCATCAGTGATGGGCGGGAGAGGAATGAGCAGTTCTTC,CAISDGRERNEQFF
TRBV7-2,TRBJ2-7,TRBD1,-,TGTGCCAGCAGCTTGCAACAGGGGGCCTACGAGCAGTACTTC,CASSLQQGAYEQYF
TRBV10-3,TRBJ1-2,TRBD1,-,TGTGCCACCAGCATGGGACAGTCGAGCTATGGCTACACCTTC,CATSMGQSSYGYTF
TRBV6-1,TRBJ2-1,-,-,TGTGCCAGCAGTGAAATGGCAGGGTCCTACAATGAGCAGTTCTTC,CASSEMAGSYNEQFF
TRBV7-9,TRBJ2-6,TRBD1,once,TGTGCCAGCAGCGCCGGGACAGGGACCCCTGGGGCCAACGTCCTGACTTTC,CASSAGTGTPGANVLTF
TRBV19,TRBJ2-3,TRBD2,-,TGTGCCAGTAGTATAGCGGGCGGGAGCCCAGATACGCAGTATTTT,CASSIAGGSPDTQYF
TRBV4-2,TRBJ1-1,-,-,TGTGCCAGCAGCCCTCAAGACCGGGGAAGTGAAGCTTTCTTT,CASSPQDRGSEAFF
TRBV4-1,TRBJ2-2,TRBD2,-,TGCGCCAGCAGCCATCCTAAGGGGGGACTAGCGGGAGGTGGCAGGGAGCTGTTTTTT,CASSHPKGGLAGGGRELFF
TRBV18,TRBJ1-3,-,-,TGTGCCAGCTCACGAACAGGGTTTGACTCTGGAAACACCATATATTTT,CASSRTGFDSGNTIYF
TRBV6-4,TRBJ2-1,-,few,TGTGCCAGCGCTTCGAATGGGGGTCTCAATGAGCAGTTCTTC,CASASNGGLNEQFF
TRBV12-5,TRBJ2-1,TRBD2,-,TGTGCTAGTGGTTCCCCAGCGGGAGTGAAGTTCTTC,CASGSPAGVKFF
TRBV5-1,TRBJ2-1,-,-,TGCGCCAGCAGCCCTGGACCCCCCGATGAGCAGTTCTTC,CASSPGPPDEQFF
TRBV6-5,TRBJ2-1,TRBD2,-,TGTGCCAGCAGTTACTCGACGACTAGCGGGAATGAGCAGTTCTTC,CASSYSTTSGNEQFF
TRBV2,TRBJ1-1,-,-,TGTGCCAGCAGTTATAGGGGGAACACTGAAGCTTTCTTT,CASSYRGNTEAFF